The subject of this entry is one T cell receptor beta chain. This record belongs to a study of technical replicates of blood from a few donors. V lost 5 bases and J 2 bases, leaving 3 bases between the germline ends. The CDR3 has 12 residues. Germline V CDR1 and CDR2: SNHLY, FYNNEI. Clones were read by immunoSEQ multiplex PCR, and TCRdb kept only the in-frame ones, dropping some. The sample consists of around 69,000 clones, 88% of them appearing once. This chain connects TRBV2 to TRBJ2-2; D is unclear. This sequence originates from a human donor in good health. Some clones in this sample may be carry-over from other donors' samples. The sequencing input was PBMCs. CDR3 DNA sequence: TGTGCCAGCAGTCGTAACACCGGGGAGCTGTTTTTT. Its translation: CASSRNTGELFF.